These T cell receptor beta chains were read from a single sample in a study of blood T cell repertoires in COVID-19. Generated by immunoSEQ multiplex PCR, the TCRdb table keeps only in-frame clones and is missing some. The sample includes around 340,000 clones, 70% to 90% of them seen just once. Sequenced input: PBMCs or T cells enriched from blood (not recorded which). The source of these receptors is a woman between 40 and 55 years old with acute COVID-19. Each CDR3 is given with its conserved first and last residue. Fields, in order: V gene, D gene, clone size, J gene, CDR3 protein, CDR3 DNA. D genes are given only for firm matches. Size tells how often a clone was seen (once, few, many) or the class of an expanded clone, and some rows leave it out.

V: TRBV5-1; D: -; size: once; J: TRBJ1-3; CDR3: CASSLGDRGHRNTIYF; DNA: TGCGCCAGCAGCTTGGGCGACAGAGGACACCGAAACACCATATATTTT
V: TRBV7-8; D: TRBD2; size: -; J: TRBJ2-7; CDR3: CASSYREEYSYEQYF; DNA: TGTGCCAGCAGCTACCGGGAGGAATACTCCTACGAGCAGTACTTC
V: TRBV27; D: -; size: -; J: TRBJ1-5; CDR3: CASSTFLGGNQPQHF; DNA: TGTGCCAGCAGTACATTTCTCGGAGGCAATCAGCCCCAGCATTTT
V: TRBV5-6; D: -; size: -; J: TRBJ2-7; CDR3: CASSLSPRAEEQYF; DNA: TGTGCCAGCAGCTTATCCCCTAGAGCGGAGGAGCAGTACTTC
V: TRBV27; D: -; size: -; J: TRBJ1-1; CDR3: CASSFAVETEAFF; DNA: TGTGCCAGCAGTTTTGCGGTCGAAACTGAAGCTTTCTTT
V: TRBV15; D: -; size: -; J: TRBJ1-6; CDR3: CATSRDAANSPLHF; DNA: TGTGCCACCAGCAGAGACGCGGCCAATTCACCCCTCCACTTT
V: TRBV10-3; D: TRBD1; size: -; J: TRBJ2-1; CDR3: CAISGDRGSYNEQFF; DNA: TGTGCCATCAGTGGGGACAGGGGCTCCTACAATGAGCAGTTCTTC
V: TRBV5-8; D: TRBD1; size: -; J: TRBJ1-1; CDR3: CASCDRQGQQNTEAFF; DNA: TGTGCCAGCTGTGATAGACAGGGACAGCAGAACACTGAAGCTTTCTTT
V: TRBV19; D: -; size: -; J: TRBJ1-5; CDR3: CASSTSQGYQPQHF; DNA: TGTGCCAGTAGTACATCACAGGGTTACCAGCCCCAGCATTTT
V: TRBV7-2; D: TRBD2; size: -; J: TRBJ2-5; CDR3: CASSFSSSGETQYF; DNA: TGTGCCAGCAGCTTTTCTTCTAGCGGAGAGACCCAGTACTTC
V: TRBV5-5; D: -; size: -; J: TRBJ1-1; CDR3: CASSFMFGYRDRNTEAFF; DNA: TGTGCCAGCAGCTTTATGTTCGGCTACAGGGATAGGAACACTGAAGCTTTCTTT
V: TRBV28; D: -; size: -; J: TRBJ2-3; CDR3: CASSLQGPDTQYF; DNA: TGTGCCAGCAGTTTACAGGGGCCAGATACGCAGTATTTT
V: TRBV18; D: TRBD1; size: once; J: TRBJ1-4; CDR3: CASGTGSSEKLFF; DNA: TGTGCCAGCGGGACAGGGTCTAGTGAAAAACTGTTTTTT
V: TRBV28; D: -; size: -; J: TRBJ1-1; CDR3: CASSLVRRGGSTEAFF; DNA: TGTGCCAGCAGTTTGGTACGCCGGGGTGGAAGTACTGAAGCTTTCTTT
V: TRBV2; D: TRBD1; size: -; J: TRBJ1-5; CDR3: CASSVARGLGQPQHF; DNA: TGTGCCAGCAGTGTGGCCAGGGGGCTCGGTCAGCCCCAGCATTTT
V: TRBV19; D: -; size: few; J: TRBJ2-2; CDR3: CASTRWGGLSTGELFF; DNA: TGTGCCAGTACCCGATGGGGGGGCCTATCCACCGGGGAGCTGTTTTTT
V: TRBV6-1; D: -; size: -; J: TRBJ1-5; CDR3: CASSNRVGNQPQHF; DNA: TGTGCCAGCAGCAACAGGGTTGGCAATCAGCCCCAGCATTTT
V: TRBV13; D: -; size: -; J: TRBJ1-4; CDR3: CASSPKTGGEKLFF; DNA: TGTGCCAGCAGCCCGAAGACGGGGGGTGAAAAACTGTTTTTT
V: TRBV5-6; D: -; size: -; J: TRBJ2-7; CDR3: CASSSPGVYEQYF; DNA: TGTGCCAGCAGCTCTCCGGGAGTCTACGAGCAGTACTTC
V: TRBV11-2; D: -; size: -; J: TRBJ2-3; CDR3: CASSLGSGGRDTDTQYF; DNA: TGTGCCAGCAGCTTAGGTAGCGGTGGACGAGACACAGATACGCAGTATTTT
V: TRBV7-9; D: TRBD1; size: once; J: TRBJ1-5; CDR3: CASSLGQGAVQPQHF; DNA: TGTGCCAGCAGCTTAGGACAGGGGGCGGTTCAGCCCCAGCATTTT
V: TRBV10-3; D: -; size: -; J: TRBJ1-4; CDR3: CAISQGEEKLFF; DNA: TGTGCCATCAGTCAGGGCGAGGAAAAACTGTTTTTT
V: TRBV19; D: -; size: -; J: TRBJ1-1; CDR3: CASSIPGSLSEAFF; DNA: TGTGCCAGTAGTATCCCGGGGAGCCTAAGTGAAGCTTTCTTT
V: TRBV9; D: TRBD2; size: -; J: TRBJ2-2; CDR3: CASSVEGLVDTGELFF; DNA: TGTGCCAGCAGCGTAGAGGGACTAGTTGACACCGGGGAGCTGTTTTTT
V: TRBV6-4; D: -; size: -; J: TRBJ1-4; CDR3: CASSENDRGWNEKLFF; DNA: TGTGCCAGCAGTGAAAATGACCGCGGCTGGAATGAAAAACTGTTTTTT
V: TRBV5-4; D: -; size: -; J: TRBJ1-2; CDR3: CASSFRYRTETRGYGYTF; DNA: TGTGCCAGCAGCTTTCGATATCGGACAGAAACAAGGGGCTATGGCTACACCTTC
V: TRBV4-2; D: TRBD2; size: -; J: TRBJ2-1; CDR3: CASSQDLGRGGSYNEQFF; DNA: TGTGCCAGCAGCCAAGATTTAGGGCGGGGGGGCTCCTACAATGAGCAGTTCTTC
V: TRBV11-1; D: -; size: -; J: TRBJ2-7; CDR3: CASSLEGALSYEQYF; DNA: TGTGCCAGCAGCTTAGAAGGGGCTCTCTCCTACGAGCAGTACTTC
V: TRBV11-2; D: -; size: -; J: TRBJ2-2; CDR3: CASSRRGVQLNTGELFF; DNA: TGTGCCAGCAGCCGCAGGGGGGTACAGTTGAACACCGGGGAGCTGTTTTTT